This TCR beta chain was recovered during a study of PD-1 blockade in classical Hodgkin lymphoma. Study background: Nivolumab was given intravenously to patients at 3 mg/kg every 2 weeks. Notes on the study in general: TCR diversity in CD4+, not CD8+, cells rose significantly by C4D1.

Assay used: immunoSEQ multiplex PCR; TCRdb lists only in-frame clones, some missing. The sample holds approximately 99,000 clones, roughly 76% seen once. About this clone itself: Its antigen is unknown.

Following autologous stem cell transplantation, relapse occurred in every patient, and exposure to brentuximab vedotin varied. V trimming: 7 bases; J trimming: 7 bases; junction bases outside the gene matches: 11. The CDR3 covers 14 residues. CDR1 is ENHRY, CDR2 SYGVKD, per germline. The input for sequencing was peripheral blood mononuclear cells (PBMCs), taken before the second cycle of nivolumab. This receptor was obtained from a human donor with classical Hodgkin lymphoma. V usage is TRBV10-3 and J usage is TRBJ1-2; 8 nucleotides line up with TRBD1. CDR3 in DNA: TGTGCCATCACCGAGGGTGACAGGGGCGGTGGCTACACCTTC. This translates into CAITEGDRGGGYTF.